This T cell receptor beta chain was captured in a study of identical twins. From germline, CDR1 is MNHNS and CDR2 SASEGT. V was pared by 6 bases and J by 4 bases, with 16 bases between. This CDR3 has 15 amino acids. This clonotype occurred many times. Unique molecular identifiers were present on cDNA, and template switching added a universal primer site. TCRdb re-derived calls from the 5' RACE reads in MiXCR, one entry per CDR3 protein. The repertoire holds about 920,000 distinct CDR3 sequences, with roughly an eighth as singletons. In addition, the sample was reused for a study of yellow fever vaccine responses in identical twins.

This sequence originates from a woman in her late teens or twenties in good health. Sequencing was done on a sample of PBMCs. The chain couples TRBV6-1 to TRBJ2-1, with a tentative D call TRBD1 (6 bases). The CDR3 nucleotides are TGTGCCAGCAGGGAAACAGGGATGTTTTACAATGAGCAGTTCTTC. Translating it yields CASRETGMFYNEQFF.